The rows below give T cell receptor beta chains drawn from one sample of a study of blood T cell repertoires in COVID-19. Here immunoSEQ multiplex PCR was the method, and the copy in TCRdb shows in-frame clones only, minus some. The data show around 280,000 clones, with nearly 90% seen just once and around 1.7% held by the top ten. Sequencing was done on a sample of PBMCs or T cells enriched from blood (not recorded which). These receptors were collected from a woman younger than 30 with acute COVID-19. Both conserved end residues are part of each CDR3. A D gene is named only where the DNA matches it firmly. Expanded clones are given a class, and other clones once, few, many or no size at all.

v_gene	j_gene	d_gene	len	abundance	CDR3aa	CDR3nt
TRBV6-1	TRBJ2-3	TRBD2	16	-	CASSALAGGSTDTQYF	TGTGCCAGCAGTGCCCTAGCGGGAGGAAGCACAGATACGCAGTATTTT
TRBV27	TRBJ2-7	-	13	-	CASSRGRFYEQYF	TGTGCCAGCAGCAGGGGACGGTTCTACGAGCAGTACTTC
TRBV3-1/TRBV3-2	TRBJ1-6	-	16	-	CASSQDAGVIITPLHF	TGTGCCAGCAGCCAAGATGCGGGGGTTATTATTACACCCCTCCACTTT
TRBV28	TRBJ1-5	TRBD1	20	few	CASSLPRRAGTGLSNQPQHF	TGTGCCAGCAGTTTACCTCGGAGAGCCGGGACAGGGCTGAGCAATCAGCCCCAGCATTTT
TRBV21-1	TRBJ2-7	-	14	-	CASSPRERAYEQYF	TGTGCCAGCAGCCCGCGGGAAAGGGCCTACGAGCAGTACTTC
TRBV6-5	TRBJ1-2	-	15	once	CASSYSKAANYGYTF	TGTGCCAGCAGTTACTCGAAAGCCGCCAACTATGGCTACACCTTC
TRBV27	TRBJ2-1	-	15	once	CASSLSGWVLLEQFF	TGTGCCAGCAGTCTAAGCGGGTGGGTGCTCCTCGAGCAGTTCTTC
TRBV28	TRBJ2-1	TRBD1	17	-	CASSFPHTGETYNEQFF	TGTGCCAGCAGTTTCCCCCACACAGGGGAGACCTACAATGAGCAGTTCTTC
TRBV27	TRBJ1-1	-	15	-	CASSTQGDRDTEAFF	TGTGCCAGCAGTACACAGGGAGATCGTGACACTGAAGCTTTCTTT
TRBV7-2	TRBJ2-2	TRBD2	13	-	CASSLERGTKLFF	TGTGCCAGCAGCTTGGAACGAGGGACTAAGCTGTTTTTT
TRBV6-5	TRBJ1-3	-	12	-	CAIGGRGNTIYF	TGTGCCATTGGAGGCCGCGGAAACACCATATATTTT
TRBV3-1/TRBV3-2	TRBJ1-1	-	15	-	CASSQDTEGNTEAFF	TGTGCCAGCAGCCAAGATACGGAGGGGAACACTGAAGCTTTCTTT
TRBV7-2	TRBJ2-2	TRBD2	16	few	CASSLVASGKAGELFF	TGTGCCAGCAGCTTAGTCGCTAGCGGGAAGGCCGGGGAGCTGTTTTTT
TRBV29-1	TRBJ1-2	-	12	-	CSVESQDYGYTF	TGCAGCGTTGAATCTCAGGACTATGGCTACACCTTC
TRBV5-1	TRBJ2-7	TRBD1	14	-	CASSLYDREYEQYF	TGCGCCAGCAGCTTGTACGACAGGGAGTACGAGCAGTACTTC
TRBV9	TRBJ2-7	-	13	-	CASSVFSGDEQYF	TGTGCCAGCAGCGTATTTAGCGGTGACGAGCAGTACTTC
TRBV5-1	TRBJ2-7	-	14	-	CASSSSGATYEQYF	TGCGCCAGCAGCTCCAGCGGTGCGACCTACGAGCAGTACTTC
TRBV30	TRBJ2-7	TRBD2	17	-	CAWSDYSLAGGMYEQYF	TGTGCCTGGAGTGACTACAGTCTAGCGGGAGGGATGTACGAGCAGTACTTC
TRBV7-7	TRBJ2-5	-	15	-	CASSLGGSNQETQYF	TGTGCTAGCAGCTTAGGAGGGTCCAACCAAGAGACCCAGTACTTC
TRBV5-1	TRBJ1-4	-	13	-	CASSLEFGRKLFF	TGCGCCAGCAGCTTGGAGTTTGGGAGAAAACTGTTTTTT
TRBV5-1	TRBJ2-2	-	13	-	CASSLEGHGELFF	TGCGCCAGCAGCTTGGAGGGGCACGGGGAGCTGTTTTTT
TRBV7-9	TRBJ2-7	-	16	once	CASSLAPGRGAPEQYF	TGTGCCAGCAGCTTAGCGCCAGGGAGGGGGGCACCCGAGCAGTACTTC
TRBV7-9	TRBJ2-7	TRBD2	16	-	CASSFKRGGRTYEQYF	TGTGCCAGCAGCTTTAAGAGGGGCGGGAGGACCTACGAGCAGTACTTC
TRBV6-5	TRBJ2-7	TRBD1	16	-	CASSYTPGQGVYEQYF	TGTGCCAGCAGTTACACGCCGGGACAGGGTGTCTACGAGCAGTACTTC
TRBV29-1	TRBJ2-7	-	13	-	CSVENESPYEQYF	TGCAGCGTCGAAAATGAGAGTCCCTACGAGCAGTACTTC
TRBV7-2	TRBJ2-4	-	15	-	CASSLDSLAKNIQYF	TGTGCCAGCAGCTTAGACAGCTTAGCCAAAAACATTCAGTACTTC
TRBV6-6	TRBJ1-3	TRBD1	14	-	CASRTSGQGNTIYF	TGTGCCAGCAGAACCAGCGGACAGGGGAACACCATATATTTT
TRBV28	TRBJ1-1	-	15	-	CASIVQGRTNTEAFF	TGTGCCAGCATCGTACAGGGCAGGACGAACACTGAAGCTTTCTTT
TRBV5-1	TRBJ2-2	TRBD2	15	-	CASSMGLVNTGELFF	TGCGCCAGCAGCATGGGACTAGTTAACACCGGGGAGCTGTTTTTT
TRBV7-9	TRBJ2-3	-	16	-	CASSLIPGKALNTQYF	TGTGCCAGCAGCTTAATTCCGGGGAAAGCCCTAAATACGCAGTATTTT
TRBV29-1	TRBJ2-3	TRBD1	14	-	CSAPTGGLPDTQYF	TGCAGCGCTCCGACAGGGGGCCTTCCAGATACGCAGTATTTT
TRBV7-2	TRBJ2-5	TRBD1	13	-	CASGTGGSETQYF	TGTGCCAGCGGAACAGGGGGGAGCGAGACCCAGTACTTC
TRBV2	TRBJ2-7	-	15	-	CASSEWGSLSYEQYF	TGTGCCAGCAGTGAGTGGGGCAGTTTATCCTACGAGCAGTACTTC
TRBV5-1	TRBJ2-2	-	15	-	CASSLHRGDTGELFF	TGCGCCAGCAGCTTGCACCGGGGAGACACCGGGGAGCTGTTTTTT
TRBV28	TRBJ2-1	-	10	-	CASGPYEQFF	TGTGCCTCAGGTCCCTATGAGCAGTTCTTC
TRBV29-1	TRBJ2-7	TRBD2	15	-	CSVDRQREGAYEQYF	TGCAGCGTTGACCGGCAGCGGGAGGGCGCTTACGAGCAGTACTTC
TRBV12-3/TRBV12-4	TRBJ2-1	-	13	-	CASSIGSYNEQFF	TGTGCCAGCAGCATCGGCTCCTACAATGAGCAGTTCTTC
TRBV2	TRBJ2-1	-	15	-	CASRNEGLRGNEQFF	TGTGCCAGCAGGAATGAGGGACTCCGGGGCAATGAGCAGTTCTTC
TRBV28	TRBJ1-5	TRBD1	20	-	CASSPQAGQGGERGNQPQHF	TGTGCCAGCAGTCCGCAGGCAGGACAGGGAGGGGAGAGGGGCAATCAGCCCCAGCATTTT
TRBV27	TRBJ2-7	TRBD2	18	-	CASSLSYRGREAPYEQYF	TGTGCCAGCAGTTTATCGTATCGGGGGCGGGAGGCCCCATACGAGCAGTACTTC
TRBV27	TRBJ2-1	-	16	few	CASSRVFSNGNNEQFF	TGTGCCAGCAGTCGTGTCTTTTCCAACGGGAACAATGAGCAGTTCTTC